The present entry profiles one T cell receptor (beta chain) with its context. The sample is drawn from a study of blood T cell repertoires in COVID-19. The ends were cut back, 0 bases at V and 4 bases at J, with 14 bases in the middle. Germline CDR1 reads SSHAT; CDR2 reads FNYEAQ (reference sequence). This CDR3 comprises 16 residues. In the original analysis: It was from reference gene primer amplification that nucleated cell counts were estimated. Assay: immunoSEQ multiplex PCR; the TCRdb copy retains only in-frame clones and omits some. V and J calls plus clone size are reproduced from that table; the DNA served to infer D and trimming. The table has around 100,000 clones, roughly 86% seen once.

V and J are TRBV7-7 and TRBJ2-3, with TRBD2 as a possible D gene (6 bases). Sequencing was carried out using peripheral blood. The TCR comes from a man aged 35 to 55 with acute or convalescent COVID-19. In DNA form, the CDR3 reads TGTGCCAGCAGCTTAGCGGGAGGCCCCCCCGCAGATACGCAGTATTTT. This translates into CASSLAGGPPADTQYF.